Listed below are T cell receptor beta chains from one sample, sequenced in a study of T cell changes during pregnancy in multiple sclerosis. Using immunoSEQ multiplex PCR, the repertoire was profiled, and TCRdb retains in-frame clones only, with some absent. Among some 100,000 clones listed, 90% to 95% were seen once. The material was peripheral blood, obtained in the second trimester of pregnancy. The receptors originated from a female donor with multiple sclerosis, enrolled in a pregnancy study. Each CDR3 is given with its conserved first and last residue. D genes are given only for firm matches. Size is stated for part of the rows, as once, few or many counts, or as a class when the clone is expanded.

d_call: .
j_call: TRBJ1-2
v_call: TRBV30
clone_size: .
cdr3_length: 17
cdr3_aa: CAWIRTRVRHIKRGYTF
cdr3_nt: TGTGCCTGGATTCGCACCCGAGTCAGGCACATCAAAAGGGGCTACACCTTC

d_call: TRBD1
j_call: TRBJ1-5
v_call: TRBV19
clone_size: .
cdr3_length: 15
cdr3_aa: CASSKGTGDHQPQHF
cdr3_nt: TGTGCCAGTAGTAAGGGGACAGGGGATCATCAGCCCCAGCATTTT

d_call: TRBD2
j_call: TRBJ2-3
v_call: TRBV9
clone_size: .
cdr3_length: 14
cdr3_aa: CASNGGGAADTQYF
cdr3_nt: TGTGCCAGCAACGGCGGGGGGGCCGCAGATACGCAGTATTTT

d_call: .
j_call: TRBJ2-5
v_call: TRBV19
clone_size: .
cdr3_length: 14
cdr3_aa: CASSPRAGQETQYF
cdr3_nt: TGTGCCAGTTCCCCAAGGGCAGGGCAAGAGACCCAGTACTTC

d_call: TRBD2
j_call: TRBJ2-1
v_call: TRBV6-5
clone_size: .
cdr3_length: 14
cdr3_aa: CASSAGGPSNEQFF
cdr3_nt: TGTGCCAGCAGCGCGGGAGGGCCCAGTAATGAGCAGTTCTTC

d_call: TRBD2
j_call: TRBJ2-7
v_call: TRBV29-1
clone_size: .
cdr3_length: 13
cdr3_aa: CSVRTSGIYEQYF
cdr3_nt: TGCAGCGTTAGGACTAGCGGGATATACGAGCAGTACTTC

d_call: .
j_call: TRBJ2-5
v_call: TRBV5-1
clone_size: .
cdr3_length: 15
cdr3_aa: CASSSRGNHQETQYF
cdr3_nt: TGCGCCAGCAGCTCGAGAGGAAACCACCAAGAGACCCAGTACTTC

d_call: .
j_call: TRBJ1-3
v_call: TRBV18
clone_size: .
cdr3_length: 14
cdr3_aa: CASSPESSGNTIYF
cdr3_nt: TGTGCCAGCTCACCGGAGAGCTCTGGAAACACCATATATTTT

d_call: TRBD2
j_call: TRBJ2-7
v_call: TRBV19
clone_size: .
cdr3_length: 14
cdr3_aa: CASQTSGGDYEQYF
cdr3_nt: TGTGCCAGTCAGACTAGCGGGGGGGACTACGAGCAGTACTTC

d_call: .
j_call: TRBJ2-7
v_call: TRBV27
clone_size: .
cdr3_length: 15
cdr3_aa: CASSKETGLSYEQYF
cdr3_nt: TGTGCCAGTTCCAAAGAGACTGGATTATCCTACGAGCAGTACTTC

d_call: .
j_call: TRBJ2-7
v_call: TRBV27
clone_size: .
cdr3_length: 12
cdr3_aa: CASSLLGRPEYF
cdr3_nt: TGTGCCAGCAGTTTATTGGGCAGGCCGGAGTACTTC

d_call: .
j_call: TRBJ1-5
v_call: TRBV19
clone_size: .
cdr3_length: 14
cdr3_aa: CASSYQPGDQPQHF
cdr3_nt: TGTGCCAGTAGTTACCAACCAGGGGATCAGCCCCAGCATTTT

d_call: TRBD1
j_call: TRBJ1-1
v_call: TRBV9
clone_size: .
cdr3_length: 15
cdr3_aa: CASSVTGQANTEAFF
cdr3_nt: TGTGCCAGCAGCGTAACAGGACAGGCTAACACTGAAGCTTTCTTT

d_call: TRBD1
j_call: TRBJ2-7
v_call: TRBV6-5
clone_size: .
cdr3_length: 12
cdr3_aa: CASRTGGYEQYF
cdr3_nt: TGTGCCAGCAGAACAGGGGGGTACGAGCAGTACTTC

d_call: TRBD1
j_call: TRBJ2-3
v_call: TRBV29-1
clone_size: .
cdr3_length: 15
cdr3_aa: CSVRGTVKNTDTQYF
cdr3_nt: TGCAGCGTACGTGGGACAGTCAAAAACACAGATACGCAGTATTTT

d_call: TRBD1
j_call: TRBJ1-1
v_call: TRBV18
clone_size: .
cdr3_length: 13
cdr3_aa: CASSGTANTEAFF
cdr3_nt: TGTGCCAGCTCGGGGACAGCGAACACTGAAGCTTTCTTT

d_call: .
j_call: TRBJ1-5
v_call: TRBV30
clone_size: .
cdr3_length: 14
cdr3_aa: CAWSAKRGNQPQHF
cdr3_nt: TGTGCCTGGAGCGCCAAGAGGGGCAATCAGCCCCAGCATTTT

d_call: .
j_call: TRBJ1-1
v_call: TRBV9
clone_size: .
cdr3_length: 13
cdr3_aa: CASSSYARGEAFF
cdr3_nt: TGTGCCAGCAGCTCCTACGCCAGGGGTGAAGCTTTCTTT

d_call: .
j_call: TRBJ2-6
v_call: TRBV9
clone_size: .
cdr3_length: 18
cdr3_aa: CASSVAGGALTGANVLTF
cdr3_nt: TGTGCCAGCAGCGTAGCTGGGGGGGCGCTGACCGGGGCCAACGTCCTGACTTTC

d_call: .
j_call: TRBJ2-5
v_call: TRBV30
clone_size: .
cdr3_length: 15
cdr3_aa: CAWSLRGAGQETQYF
cdr3_nt: TGTGCCTGGAGTCTCCGGGGGGCAGGCCAAGAGACCCAGTACTTC

d_call: TRBD2
j_call: TRBJ2-7
v_call: TRBV18
clone_size: .
cdr3_length: 17
cdr3_aa: CASSPRGSGISSYEQYF
cdr3_nt: TGTGCCAGCTCACCACGTGGTAGCGGGATAAGCTCCTACGAGCAGTACTTC

d_call: TRBD1
j_call: TRBJ1-2
v_call: TRBV30
clone_size: .
cdr3_length: 14
cdr3_aa: CAWSVGGQGHGYTF
cdr3_nt: TGTGCCTGGAGTGTAGGGGGACAGGGGCATGGCTACACCTTC

d_call: .
j_call: TRBJ2-1
v_call: TRBV7-7
clone_size: once
cdr3_length: 14
cdr3_aa: CASSLLVGTNEQFF
cdr3_nt: TGTGCCAGCAGCTTACTCGTCGGGACTAATGAGCAGTTCTTC

d_call: .
j_call: TRBJ2-4
v_call: TRBV10-2
clone_size: .
cdr3_length: 15
cdr3_aa: CASRGLGMGKNIQYF
cdr3_nt: TGCGCCAGCAGAGGACTCGGAATGGGTAAAAACATTCAGTACTTC